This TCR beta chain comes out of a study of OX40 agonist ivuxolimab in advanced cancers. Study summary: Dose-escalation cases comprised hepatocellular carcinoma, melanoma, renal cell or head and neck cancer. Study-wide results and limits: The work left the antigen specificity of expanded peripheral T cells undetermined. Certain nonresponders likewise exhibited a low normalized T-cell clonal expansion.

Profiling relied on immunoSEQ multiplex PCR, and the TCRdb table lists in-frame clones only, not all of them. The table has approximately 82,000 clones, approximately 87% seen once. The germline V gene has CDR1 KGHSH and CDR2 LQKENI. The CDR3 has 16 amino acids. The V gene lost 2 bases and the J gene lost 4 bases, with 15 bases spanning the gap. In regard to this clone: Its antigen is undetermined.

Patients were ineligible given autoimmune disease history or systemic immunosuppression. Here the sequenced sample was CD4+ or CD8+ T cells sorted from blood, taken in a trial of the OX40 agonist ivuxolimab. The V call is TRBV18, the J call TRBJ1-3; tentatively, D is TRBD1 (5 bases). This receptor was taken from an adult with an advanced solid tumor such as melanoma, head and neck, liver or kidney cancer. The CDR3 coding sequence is TGTGCCAGCTCACCAGGGCAGGGAGGTTCCGGAAACACCATATATTTT. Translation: CASSPGQGGSGNTIYF.